The 12 T cell receptor beta chains presented below share a single source sample, sequenced in a study of T cells in Graves' hyperthyroidism and ophthalmopathy. It was RNA transcripts that yielded the amplified TCR beta CDR3 regions. First-round RT-PCR targeting the TCR CDR3 was performed with the HTBI primer set. TCRdb passed the multiplex PCR reads through MiXCR, listing each CDR3 protein once. The sample contains 500,000 or so distinct CDR3 sequences, about 15% of which appear only once. The sequenced material came from blood. Every receptor here comes from a woman aged 18 to 35 with Graves' ophthalmopathy.

Ten or more counts support this clonotype. This chain uses TRBV24-1 with TRBJ2-1; D is unresolved. V was clipped by 5 bases and J by 8 bases, with 15 bases between them. CDR1 KGHDR and CDR2 SFDVKD come from the germline V gene. The CDR3 totals 14 residues. The CDR3 nucleotides are TGTGCCACCAGTGGTACCGATTTCCGGGATGAGCAGTTCTTC. This gives the protein CATSGTDFRDEQFF.

This chain joins TRBV18 and TRBJ1-3; possibly TRBD1 for D (5 bases). V gave up 0 bases and J gave up 0 bases, with 9 bases separating them. Germline V gene sequence: CDR1 KGHSH, CDR2 LQKENI. The CDR3 runs 16 residues. The CDR3 loop is CASSPPTDYSGNTIYF. The DNA for the CDR3 is TGTGCCAGCTCACCACCGACAGACTACTCTGGAAACACCATATATTTT.

As concerns this clonotype: A junction boundary mismatches the germline segment, possibly from a read error. The J gene is TRBJ2-2, the V gene TRBV5-1; 12 positions agree with TRBD2. Germline-derived CDR1 and CDR2 are SGHRS and YFSETQ. This CDR3 is built from 16 residues. CDR3 bases: TGCGCCAGCGGCTTATCCGGGACTAGCGGGTCCGGGGAGCTGTTTTTT. The encoded protein is CASGLSGTSGSGELFF.

This clonotype has ten or more counts. This rearrangement joins TRBV3-1 to TRBJ1-2; D is unresolved. CDR1 LGHDT and CDR2 YNNKEL come from the germline V gene (reference sequence). The CDR3 is 12 residues long. The V end was cut by 6 bases, the J end by 2 bases, with 7 bases between. The CDR3 spells CASSEENYGYTF. The CDR3 DNA reads as TGTGCCAGCAGTGAGGAGAACTATGGCTACACCTTC.

This sequence joins TRBV11-3 and TRBJ2-1; D ambiguous. The V end was cut by 3 bases, the J end by 0 bases, with 6 bases between. CDR3 length: 14 amino acids. Germline CDR1 SGHNT, CDR2 YENEEA. The CDR3, as DNA: TGTGCCAGCAGCTTGGACCTCTCCTACAATGAGCAGTTCTTC. Protein product: CASSLDLSYNEQFF.

This clonotype was observed at least ten times. The V call is TRBV12-3 or TRBV12-4, the J call TRBJ1-3; 7 nucleotides agree with TRBD1. The CDR3 contains 14 residues. The trim removed 5 bases at V and 2 bases at J, leaving 3 bases unmatched. The CDR3: CASSPTGTGNTIYF. The CDR3 DNA is TGTGCCAGCAGTCCGACAGGGACTGGAAACACCATATATTTT.

In its sample, this clonotype was seen many times. The rearrangement joins TRBV20-1 to TRBJ2-5; D ambiguous. The ends were cut back, 3 bases at V and 4 bases at J, with 9 bases in the middle. Germline V gene data show CDR1 as DFQATT and CDR2 as SNEGSKA (reference sequence). This CDR3 spans 12 amino acids. The CDR3 DNA reads TGCAGTGCTAGTTCAGTCAGAGAGACCCAGTACTTC. Its protein product is CSASSVRETQYF.

The V and J genes are TRBV13 and TRBJ2-2; 14 nucleotides agree with TRBD2. The V segment lost 0 bases and the J segment 3 bases; nucleotides outside the gene matches: 0. There are 17 residues in the CDR3. From germline, CDR1 is PRHDT and CDR2 FYEKMQ (reference sequence). In nucleotides, the CDR3 is TGTGCCAGCAGCTTAGGGACTAGCGGGAGGGACACCGGGGAGCTGTTTTTT. It is translated as CASSLGTSGRDTGELFF. The entire variable domain, with the rest obtained from reference TRBV13 and TRBJ2-2, is as follows: AAGVIQSPRHLIKEKRETATLKCYPIPRHDTVYWYQQGPGQDPQFLISFYEKMQSDKGSIPDRFSAQQFSDYHSELNMSSLELGDSALYFCASSLGTSGRDTGELFFGEGSRLTVL.

This clonotype was seen a handful of times. The V call is TRBV28, the J call TRBJ2-2, with D perhaps TRBD2 (6 bases). There are 16 residues in the CDR3. Germline V gives CDR1 MDHEN, CDR2 SYDVKM. Between the trimmed V and J ends, which lost 1 base and 5 bases, there was a span of 14 bases. The CDR3 sequence is CASSLLRETDTGELFF. The CDR3 nucleotides are TGTGCCAGCAGTTTATTACGGGAGACCGATACCGGGGAGCTGTTTTTT.

The chain combines TRBV24-1 with TRBJ2-2; TRBD1 aligns across 7 bases. The germline V gene encodes CDR1 KGHDR and CDR2 SFDVKD. The CDR3 extends over 14 amino acids. The J segment lost 3 bases and the V segment lost 8 bases, leaving 5 bases of the junction unmatched. The CDR3 sequence is CATKGTGDTGELFF. In nucleotides, the CDR3 is TGTGCCACCAAAGGAACAGGGGACACCGGGGAGCTGTTTTTT.

This clonotype was observed a handful of times. The V call is TRBV9, the J call TRBJ2-3; D remains unclear. The CDR3 has 15 residues. V dropped 4 bases and J dropped 3 bases, with 15 bases sitting between them. Germline loops: CDR1 SGDLS, CDR2 YYNGEE. CDR3 sequence: CASSPSRRFTDTQYF. CDR3 nucleotides: TGTGCCAGCAGCCCCAGTCGCAGGTTTACAGATACGCAGTATTTT.

This clonotype was counted at least ten times. The chain joins TRBV13 to TRBJ1-2; D unresolved. The CDR3 is 13 residues long. V lost 5 bases, J lost 7 bases, and 14 bases lay in between. CDR1 and CDR2 from the germline V gene are PRHDT and FYEKMQ (reference sequence). CDR3 sequence reads: CASSPRHGPGYTF. The DNA for the CDR3 is TGTGCCAGCAGCCCTCGACATGGCCCTGGCTACACCTTC.